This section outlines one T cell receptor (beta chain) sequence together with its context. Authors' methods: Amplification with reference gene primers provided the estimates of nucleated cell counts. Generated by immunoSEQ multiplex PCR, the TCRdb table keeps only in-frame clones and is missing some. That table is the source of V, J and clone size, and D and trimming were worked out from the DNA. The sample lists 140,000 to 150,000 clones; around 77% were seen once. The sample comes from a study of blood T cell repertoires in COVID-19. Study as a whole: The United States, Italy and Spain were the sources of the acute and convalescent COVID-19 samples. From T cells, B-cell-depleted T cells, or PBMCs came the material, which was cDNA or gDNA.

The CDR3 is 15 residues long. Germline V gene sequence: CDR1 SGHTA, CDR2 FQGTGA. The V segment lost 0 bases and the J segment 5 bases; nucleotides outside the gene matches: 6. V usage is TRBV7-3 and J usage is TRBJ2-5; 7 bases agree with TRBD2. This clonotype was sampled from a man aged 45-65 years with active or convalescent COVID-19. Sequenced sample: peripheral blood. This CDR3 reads CASSLTMRERETQYF. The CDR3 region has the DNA TGTGCCAGCAGCTTAACAATGCGGGAGAGGGAGACCCAGTACTTC.